This is a list of T cell receptor beta chains from one sample in a study of T cells in Graves' hyperthyroidism and ophthalmopathy. TCRdb re-called the multiplex PCR reads with MiXCR, one entry per CDR3 protein. The table includes hundreds of thousands of distinct CDR3 sequences, 13% to 15% detected once. Sequenced material: blood. The receptor set was obtained from a woman between 50 and 59 years old with Graves' ophthalmopathy. Each CDR3 is given with its conserved first and last residue. The D gene is left open where the match is weak. The listing skips clone size in some rows; elsewhere it reads once, few, many or a size class.

V gene,clone size,D gene,J gene,CDR3 DNA,CDR3 protein
TRBV25-1,-,-,TRBJ1-1,TGTGCCAGCAGTCGAAGGGGCCAGAACACTGAAGCTTTCTTT,CASSRRGQNTEAFF
TRBV19,-,-,TRBJ1-2,TGTGCCAGTAGTGTCAGAGACAGCGTCTATGGCTACACCTTC,CASSVRDSVYGYTF
TRBV27,-,-,TRBJ2-7,TGTGCCAGCAGTTTATCGGGGGGACAGATCTACGAGCAGTACTTC,CASSLSGGQIYEQYF
TRBV7-9,many,-,TRBJ1-4,TGTGCCAGCAGCCCCTTAGGACTCCAACACGAAAAACTGTTTTTT,CASSPLGLQHEKLFF
TRBV28,-,-,TRBJ2-5,TGTGTCAGCAGTTTTAACAGACCGGTCCAAGAGACCCAGTACTTC,CVSSFNRPVQETQYF
TRBV20-1,-,-,TRBJ1-3,TGCAGTGCTAGAGTCCCTGGAAACACCATATATTTT,CSARVPGNTIYF
TRBV18,many,-,TRBJ2-1,TGTGCCAGCTCCCGATTACTAGCATGGCCCTACAATGAGCAGTTCTTC,CASSRLLAWPYNEQFF
TRBV5-1,many,TRBD2,TRBJ2-7,TGCGCCAGCAGTGCGGGAGGAGGATCCTACGAGCAGTACTTC,CASSAGGGSYEQYF
TRBV2,-,TRBD1,TRBJ1-4,TGTGCCAGCAGTGCCGACAGGGGGCTGTCTGAAAAACTGTTTTTT,CASSADRGLSEKLFF
TRBV11-2,many,-,TRBJ2-5,TGTGCCAGCAGCTTAGAAGGCATGCCCGTCCAAGAGACCCAGTACTTC,CASSLEGMPVQETQYF
TRBV12-3/TRBV12-4,many,-,TRBJ2-1,TGTGCCAGCAACTATCTAGGAACCGGGATAGAGCAGTTCTTC,CASNYLGTGIEQFF
TRBV9,-,-,TRBJ2-7,TGTGCCAGCAGCGCACGGGGCAGGGAATACGAGCAGTACTTC,CASSARGREYEQYF
TRBV28,many,TRBD2,TRBJ2-1,TGTGCCAGCAGACCAGCCCCCGAGGTAGCGGGACACTACAATGAGCAGTTCTTC,CASRPAPEVAGHYNEQFF
TRBV7-9,many,TRBD2,TRBJ2-1,TGTGCCAGCAGCCCCTACGGGACTAGCGGGAGAGAGGGTAATGAGCAGTTCTTC,CASSPYGTSGREGNEQFF
TRBV6-4,few,-,TRBJ2-7,TGTGCCAGCAGTGCAGGTTCGGGAGAGCAGTACTTC,CASSAGSGEQYF
TRBV24-1,many,-,TRBJ2-2,TGTGCCACCAGTGACTGGACACCTATTAACACCGGGGAGCTGTTTTTT,CATSDWTPINTGELFF
TRBV20-1,few,-,TRBJ1-1,TGCAGTGCCCCTCCCCGGGGGGGCTATACTGAAGCTTTCTTT,CSAPPRGGYTEAFF
TRBV24-1,many,-,TRBJ2-2,TGTGCCACCAGTGGCAGGGCGAACACCGGGGAGCTGTTTTTT,CATSGRANTGELFF
TRBV20-1,many,-,TRBJ2-7,TGCAGTGCTAGAAACAGGTACGGGGACGAGCAGTACTTC,CSARNRYGDEQYF
TRBV7-2,many,-,TRBJ2-2,TGTGCCAGCAGCTTTGGAGCCGGGGAGCTGTTTTTT,CASSFGAGELFF
TRBV30,many,TRBD1,TRBJ1-1,TGTGCCTGGAGCCCTACAGGGGGCGTCACTGAAGCTTTCTTT,CAWSPTGGVTEAFF
TRBV5-1,many,TRBD2,TRBJ2-7,TGCGCCAGCAGCTTGGTTGCGGCGGGAGGGAAGTACGAGCAGTACTTC,CASSLVAAGGKYEQYF
TRBV6-1,-,-,TRBJ2-5,TGTGCCAGCAGTGACTATTTTCAGACCCAGTACTTC,CASSDYFQTQYF
TRBV9,many,-,TRBJ1-1,TGTGCCAGCAGAGAACACATGAACACTGAAGCTTTCTTT,CASREHMNTEAFF
TRBV15,few,-,TRBJ1-3,TGTGCCACCAGCAGCGGCCCAGGAAACACCATATATTTT,CATSSGPGNTIYF
TRBV7-2,many,-,TRBJ2-7,TGTGCCAGCAGCTCCGCCGTTGGCGAGCAGTACTTC,CASSSAVGEQYF
TRBV6-9,-,TRBD2,TRBJ2-7,TGCGCCAGCAGTTACCCGGGACTAGCGGGAGGAGGGCCCTACGAGCAGTACTTC,CASSYPGLAGGGPYEQYF
TRBV7-9,many,-,TRBJ2-5,TGTGCCAGCAGCCCCGGACGGACCGGGGGTAAGACCCAGTACTTC,CASSPGRTGGKTQYF
TRBV6-2/TRBV6-3,many,TRBD1,TRBJ1-1,TGTGCCAGCAGGTGGGACAGGGTGATCGGGAACACTGAAGCTTTCTTT,CASRWDRVIGNTEAFF
TRBV27,few,-,TRBJ2-5,TGTGCCAGTCAAAAATTAGGAAAAGAGACCCAGTACTTC,CASQKLGKETQYF
TRBV28,many,TRBD1,TRBJ2-7,TGTGCCAGCAGTTTAGGTGGGACAGGGGGCTACGAGCAGTACTTC,CASSLGGTGGYEQYF
TRBV6-1,many,TRBD2,TRBJ2-1,TGTGCCACCCGCACCGGGACTAGCGGGACAAATGAGCAGTTCTTC,CATRTGTSGTNEQFF
TRBV4-1,few,-,TRBJ2-5,TGCGCCAGCAGCCAAGATGCGGGACTAGAGACCCAGTACTTC,CASSQDAGLETQYF
TRBV6-1,many,TRBD2,TRBJ2-1,TGTGCCAGCAGGACCCCCGGGACTAGCGGGAGTCGTGAGCAGTTCTTC,CASRTPGTSGSREQFF
TRBV5-1,many,TRBD1,TRBJ2-5,TGCGCCAGCAGCGCAAGGACAGGGGCAGAGACCCAGTACTTC,CASSARTGAETQYF
TRBV7-2,many,-,TRBJ1-2,TGTGCCAGCAGCGCCCGAACGGGTTGGAATGGCTACACCTTC,CASSARTGWNGYTF
TRBV6-5,-,-,TRBJ1-1,TGTGCCAGCACTCCTAAAAGGTTCAGATACACTGAAGCTTTCTTT,CASTPKRFRYTEAFF
TRBV20-1,many,TRBD1,TRBJ2-7,TGCAGTGCCGGAACAGGGGTCTACGAGCAGTACTTC,CSAGTGVYEQYF
TRBV7-3,many,-,TRBJ1-1,TGTGCCAGCAGCTTAATTAGACAGACTAACACTGAAGCTTTCTTT,CASSLIRQTNTEAFF
TRBV3-1,many,TRBD1,TRBJ2-2,TGTGCCAGCAGAGACCGGGACAGCTACACCGGGGAGCTGTTTTTT,CASRDRDSYTGELFF